Shown below are 29 T cell receptor beta chains from a single sample sequenced in a study of vaccination and CD4 T cells after COVID-19. Researchers used the Oncomine TCR Beta short-read assay to sequence DNA from cultured CD4+ T cells. One entry per CDR3 protein results from TCRdb running MiXCR on the PCR reads. The sample consists of 20,000 or so distinct CDR3 sequences, roughly 47% of them appearing once. The treatment was: approximately 10-day PBMC culture with coronavirus spike peptide pools or control peptides (ViraFEST assay). Their antigens are not known. This sample comprised CD4+ T cells from blood, cultured in vitro, obtained before SARS-CoV-2 vaccination. These receptors all stem from a human donor who had recovered from COVID-19.

The chain has TRBV7-2 and TRBJ2-7; TRBD1 matches 8 bases. Germline V gene data show CDR1 as SGHTA and CDR2 as FQGNSA. V gave up 1 base and J gave up 4 bases; unmatched junction bases: 6. CDR3 length equals 15 residues. CDR3 sequence (DNA): TGTGCCAGCAGCTTAGGATCAGGGGGCTCATACGAGCAGTACTTC. It encodes CASSLGSGGSYEQYF.

The chain is built from TRBV24-1 and TRBJ2-2; no clear D gene. The CDR3 loop spans 13 amino acids. V lost 12 bases to trimming and J lost 6 bases, with 16 bases between them. Germline V lookup: CDR1 KGHDR, CDR2 SFDVKD. The CDR3 sequence: CASRKGPSGELFF. The CDR3, as DNA: TGTGCCTCGCGCAAAGGGCCCTCCGGGGAGCTGTTTTTT.

V and J are TRBV2 and TRBJ1-5, with a weak D call TRBD1 (5 bases). CDR1 is SNHLY, CDR2 FYNNEI, per germline. CDR3 length: 18 residues. Deletions cut 0 bases from V and 0 bases from J, with 15 bases between. The CDR3 DNA follows: TGTGCCAGCAGTGAAGCACCGGGACGGAAGTATAGCAATCAGCCCCAGCATTTT. Encoded protein: CASSEAPGRKYSNQPQHF.

The chain joins TRBV6-2 or TRBV6-3 to TRBJ2-2; a weak D match, TRBD2 (5 bases). V lost 7 bases and J 7 bases, leaving 7 bases between the germline ends. Germline CDR1 and CDR2: MNHEY and SVGEGT. CDR3 size: 11 residues. The chain's CDR3 is CASNRDGELFF. DNA for the CDR3: TGTGCCAGCAATCGGGACGGGGAGCTGTTTTTT.

This clonotype was seen a handful of times. V gene TRBV7-7 combines with J gene TRBJ2-3, with D possibly TRBD2 on 5 matching bases. Trimming took off 5 bases at V and 2 bases at J, with 14 bases between the two ends. Germline assignment: CDR1 SSHAT and CDR2 FNYEAQ (reference sequence). The CDR3 runs 15 residues. The CDR3 coding sequence is TGTGCCAGCAGCCTTGGACTGGGATCCACAGATACGCAGTATTTT. This translates into CASSLGLGSTDTQYF. The whole variable domain, remainder taken from reference TRBV7-7 and TRBJ2-3, is GAGVSQSPRYKVTKRGQDVTLRCDPISSHATLYWYQQALGQGPEFLTYFNYEAQPDKSGLPSDRFSAERPEGSISTLTIQRTEQRDSAMYRCASSLGLGSTDTQYFGPGTRLTVL.

The rearrangement joins TRBV6-2 or TRBV6-3 to TRBJ2-7; TRBD1 agrees at 8 bases. This CDR3 spans 17 amino acids. The trim removed 2 bases at V and 3 bases at J, leaving 12 bases unmatched. Germline assignment: CDR1 MNHEY and CDR2 SVGEGT. The CDR3 sequence: CASSYPRQGHYRYEQYF. The CDR3 DNA follows: TGTGCCAGCAGTTACCCCCGACAGGGGCATTATCGCTACGAGCAGTACTTC.

The chain recombines TRBV29-1 with TRBJ1-1, with D perhaps TRBD1 (5 bases). CDR1 is SQVTM and CDR2 is ANQGSEA in the germline V gene. Trimming removed 2 bases from V and 10 bases from J, with 17 bases in between. The CDR3 has 13 amino acids. CDR3 residues: CSVESFQGSGAFF. DNA of the CDR3: TGCAGCGTTGAATCGTTTCAGGGAAGTGGAGCTTTCTTT. The full variable domain, its missing parts supplied by reference TRBV29-1 and TRBJ1-1, is SAVISQKPSRDICQRGTSLTIQCQVDSQVTMMFWYRQQPGQSLTLIATANQGSEATYESGFVIDKFPISRPNLTFSTLTVSNMSPEDSSIYLCSVESFQGSGAFFGQGTRLTVV.

The chain links TRBV6-5 to TRBJ2-2; D may be TRBD1 (5 bases). CDR3 length equals 14 residues. V shed 2 bases and J shed 1 base, with 5 bases lying between them. CDR1 is MNHEY, CDR2 SVGAGI, per germline. The CDR3 coding sequence is TGTGCCAGCAGTTACGACAGGAACACCGGGGAGCTGTTTTTT. Its translation is CASSYDRNTGELFF.

The chain employs TRBV7-9 and TRBJ2-4, with no clear D. Germline loops: CDR1 SEHNR, CDR2 FQNEAQ (reference sequence). Trimming stripped 5 bases from V and 6 bases from J, with 8 bases between. CDR3 length: 12 amino acids. The CDR3 spells CASSGEINIQYF. CDR3 bases: TGTGCCAGCAGCGGAGAGATAAACATTCAGTACTTC.

V gene TRBV6-2 or TRBV6-3 combines with J gene TRBJ1-1, with D uncertain. The V end lost 3 bases, the J end lost 6 bases, and 23 bases lay between the germline ends. Germline lookup yields CDR1 MNHEY and CDR2 SVGEGT. The CDR3 extends over 17 amino acids. The CDR3 region is CASSYFLPILTTPEAFF. DNA of the CDR3: TGTGCCAGCAGTTATTTTCTACCGATCCTGACGACCCCTGAAGCTTTCTTT.

This clonotype is medium-sized within its sample. V gene TRBV20-1 combines with J gene TRBJ1-2; 7 nucleotides align to TRBD1. Trimming cost V 0 bases and J 2 bases; bases outside gene matches: 3. The CDR3 runs 14 residues. Germline V lookup: CDR1 DFQATT, CDR2 SNEGSKA (reference sequence). The CDR3 spells CSARDRGANYGYTF. The CDR3 DNA reads TGCAGTGCTAGAGACAGGGGGGCGAACTATGGCTACACCTTC.

This clonotype appeared a single time. The chain has TRBV30 and TRBJ1-1, with TRBD1 as a possible D gene (6 bases). V was pared by 6 bases and J by 10 bases, with 24 bases between. Germline lookup yields CDR1 GTSNPN and CDR2 SVGIG (reference sequence). CDR3 size: 14 residues. In DNA, the CDR3 is TGTGCCTGCTCAGGGGAGGGTTTTCAATCTCTAGCTTTCTTT. Its protein product is CACSGEGFQSLAFF.

This clonotype was seen a few times. The chain is built from TRBV28 and TRBJ1-1; no reliable D call. The germline gives CDR1 MDHEN, CDR2 SYDVKM. Deletions cut 3 bases from V and 9 bases from J, with 14 bases between. The CDR3 runs 13 residues. The chain's CDR3 is CASSFSGPEKAFF. CDR3 sequence (DNA): TGTGCCAGCAGTTTCTCCGGACCGGAGAAAGCTTTCTTT.

The CDR3 nucleotides are TGTGCCAGCTCGAGGGACAGTAATTCACCCCTCCACTTT. This gives the protein CASSRDSNSPLHF. This rearrangement joins TRBV2 to TRBJ1-6; 7 bases agree with TRBD1. Germline V gene data show CDR1 as SNHLY and CDR2 as FYNNEI. This CDR3 is 13 amino acids long. V gave up 8 bases and J gave up 6 bases; unmatched junction bases: 4.

This clonotype turned up a few times. The chain uses TRBV7-2 and TRBJ2-2, with D perhaps assigned TRBD1 or TRBD2 (5 bases each). The CDR3 spans 14 residues. Germline CDR1 reads SGHTA; CDR2 reads FQGNSA. V dropped 5 bases and J dropped 7 bases, with 14 bases sitting between them. CDR3 nucleotides: TGTGCCAGCAGCGTCCTAGGTGGGGGCGGGGAGCTGTTTTTT. Translation: CASSVLGGGGELFF. The whole variable domain, remainder taken from reference TRBV7-2 and TRBJ2-2, is GAGVSQSPSNKVTEKGKDVELRCDPISGHTALYWYRQSLGQGLEFLIYFQGNSAPDKSGLPSDRFSAERTGGSVSTLTIQRTQQEDSAVYLCASSVLGGGGELFFGEGSRLTVL.

CDR3 sequence: CSARDRRGLTGEQYF. The CDR3 DNA is TGCAGTGCTAGAGACCGAAGGGGACTAACAGGCGAGCAGTACTTC. V usage is TRBV20-1 and J usage is TRBJ2-7, with 7 bases aligning to TRBD2. Trimming cost V 0 bases and J 6 bases; bases outside gene matches: 11. This CDR3 is built from 15 residues. CDR1 and CDR2 from the germline V gene are DFQATT and SNEGSKA (reference sequence).

There are a few counts of this clonotype. The chain joins TRBV18 to TRBJ1-2, with no clear D. CDR3 size: 15 residues. The V gene's germline CDR1 is KGHSH and CDR2 LQKENI. The V gene lost 3 bases and the J gene lost 4 bases, with 15 bases spanning the gap. The CDR3 sequence: CASSPSIGTLYGYTF. CDR3 DNA sequence: TGTGCCAGCTCACCTTCAATCGGCACCCTCTATGGCTACACCTTC.

This clonotype has more than one count but fewer than ten. The V gene is TRBV7-2, the J gene TRBJ2-2; TRBD2 might be the D (5 bases). V was pared by 7 bases and J by 1 base, with 10 bases between. CDR1 and CDR2 from the germline V gene are SGHTA and FQGNSA. CDR3 size: 14 residues. This CDR3 reads CASIPGENTGELFF. The CDR3 DNA follows: TGTGCCAGCATACCCGGGGAGAACACCGGGGAGCTGTTTTTT.

The sample holds a few counts of this clonotype. The chain employs TRBV10-3 and TRBJ2-5; no reliable D call. The CDR3 contains 12 residues. Looked up from germline, CDR1 is ENHRY and CDR2 is SYGVKD. V was clipped by 6 bases and J by 3 bases, with 8 bases between them. This CDR3 reads CAIRGNEETQYF. The CDR3 nucleotides are TGTGCCATCAGAGGGAATGAAGAGACCCAGTACTTC.

V usage is TRBV23-1 and J usage is TRBJ1-2, with a possible D match to TRBD1 (5 bases). TRBV23-1 belongs to the ORF category, with a function that is uncertain. V shed 8 bases and J shed 7 bases, with 20 bases lying between them. The CDR3 spans 14 residues. CDR3 DNA: TGCGCCAGCGCACAAAACCGCTTGGGGGGTGGCTACACCTTC. Protein: CASAQNRLGGGYTF.

The V call is TRBV20-1, the J call TRBJ1-6; the D gene is possibly TRBD1 (5 bases). V shed 3 bases and J shed 6 bases, with 9 bases lying between them. The CDR3 runs to 13 residues. CDR1 is DFQATT, CDR2 SNEGSKA, per germline (reference sequence). The CDR3 is CSARGTVNSPLHF. The CDR3 DNA sequence: TGCAGTGCTAGGGGGACGGTTAATTCACCCCTCCACTTT.

The J gene is TRBJ1-2, the V gene TRBV4-2; D is ambiguous. Looked up from germline, CDR1 is LGHNA and CDR2 is YNFKEQ. V lost 4 bases and J lost 4, with 16 bases in between. The CDR3 totals 15 residues. In DNA, the CDR3 is TGTGCCAGCAGCCCCGGTGGAGGAGACGGCTATGGCTACACCTTC. This gives the protein CASSPGGGDGYGYTF.

V usage is TRBV4-3 and J usage is TRBJ1-6, with no clear D. Trimming stripped 2 bases from V and 7 bases from J, with 6 bases between. Germline V CDR1 and CDR2: LGHNA, YSLEER. This CDR3 contains 13 residues. CDR3 region: CASSQQDNSPLHF. CDR3 DNA: TGCGCCAGCAGCCAACAAGACAATTCACCCCTCCACTTT.

This clonotype qualifies as medium-sized (0.01 to 0.1%). The rearrangement uses TRBV20-1 and TRBJ2-3; 7 nucleotides match TRBD1. The CDR3 contains 14 residues. V dropped 6 bases and J dropped 0; count of bases not matched to a gene: 6. Germline loops: CDR1 DFQATT, CDR2 SNEGSKA (reference sequence). CDR3 sequence: CSARDRPSTDTQYF. In nucleotides, the CDR3 is TGCAGTGCCCGGGACAGACCTAGCACAGATACGCAGTATTTT.

This sequence joins TRBV11-3 and TRBJ2-1; 8 nucleotides align to TRBD2. Germline CDR1 is SGHNT and CDR2 is YENEEA. The CDR3 length is 13 residues. Trimming cost V 5 bases and J 10 bases; bases outside gene matches: 7. The CDR3 bases are TGTGCCAGCAGCACGGACCGGGGGGGCGAGCAGTTCTTC. Translating gives CASSTDRGGEQFF.

The chain recombines TRBV4-2 with TRBJ1-1; 8 bases align to TRBD1. Unmatched junction bases numbered 6, after V lost 6 bases and J lost 6 bases. The CDR3 length is 13 residues. CDR1 and CDR2 (germline): LGHNA, YNFKEQ. CDR3 sequence reads: CASSQGARAEAFF. As DNA, the CDR3 is TGTGCCAGCAGTCAGGGGGCAAGGGCTGAAGCTTTCTTT.

The chain couples TRBV20-1 to TRBJ2-2; D uncertain. Germline CDR1 reads DFQATT; CDR2 reads SNEGSKA (reference sequence). V lost 2 bases, J lost 4 bases, and 8 bases lay in between. The CDR3 length is 13 residues. The CDR3 DNA is TGCAGTGCTAGATTCGGCGGCACCGGGGAGCTGTTTTTT. Translating it yields CSARFGGTGELFF.

The chain employs TRBV2 and TRBJ1-4; D unclear. From germline, CDR1 is SNHLY and CDR2 FYNNEI. The CDR3 sequence is 13 residues long. Between the trimmed V and J ends, which lost 9 bases and 12 bases, there was a span of 20 bases. CDR3 DNA sequence: TGTGCCAGTACCCCAATTCTTGCGGGTGAACTGTTTTTT. This translates into CASTPILAGELFF.

The rearrangement uses TRBV4-2 and TRBJ1-1; the D is unclear. CDR3 size: 14 residues. The germline V and J ends were trimmed by 4 bases and 5 bases, with 14 bases remaining between them. Germline assignment: CDR1 LGHNA and CDR2 YNFKEQ. This chain's CDR3 is CASSRGLMGTEAFF. As DNA, the CDR3 is TGTGCCAGCAGCCGAGGACTGATGGGGACTGAAGCTTTCTTT.